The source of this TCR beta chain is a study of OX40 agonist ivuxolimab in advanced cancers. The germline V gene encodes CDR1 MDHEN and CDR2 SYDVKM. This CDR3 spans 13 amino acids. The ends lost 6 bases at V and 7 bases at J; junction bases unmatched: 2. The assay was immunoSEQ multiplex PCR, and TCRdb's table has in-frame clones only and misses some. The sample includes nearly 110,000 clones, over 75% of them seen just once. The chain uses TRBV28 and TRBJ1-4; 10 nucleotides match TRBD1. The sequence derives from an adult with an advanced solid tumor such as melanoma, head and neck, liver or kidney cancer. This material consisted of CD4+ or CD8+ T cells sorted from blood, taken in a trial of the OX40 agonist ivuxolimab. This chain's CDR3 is CASRTGGFEKLFF. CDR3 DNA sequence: TGTGCCAGCAGGACAGGGGGCTTTGAAAAACTGTTTTTT.